This paragraph reports one T cell receptor (beta chain). The CDR3 loop spans 17 amino acids. V lost 0 bases, J lost 1 base, and 13 bases lay in between. The germline CDR1 and CDR2 sequences are WNHNN and SYGVQD (reference sequence). Repertoires were generated with immunoSEQ multiplex PCR, while TCRdb's copy carries only in-frame clones and drops some. In the table there are around 200,000 clones, 86% of which are singletons. The data are from a study of blood T cell repertoires in COVID-19. The specimen was peripheral blood. The J gene is TRBJ2-1, the V gene TRBV10-1; possible D gene TRBD2, 6 bases. The sequence was collected from a woman of 80 years or more in a cohort sampled during active or convalescent COVID-19. CDR3: CASSESFTGLSYNEQFF. For the CDR3, the DNA is TGCGCCAGCAGTGAGTCGTTTACGGGACTTTCCTACAATGAGCAGTTCTTC.